The 29 T cell receptor beta chains below were found in one sample sequenced in a study of shared clonotypes between healthy human individuals (dated by TCRdb to 2019 to 2021). CD8 naive samples were CD45RO-negative cells positively selected for CCR7, giving a CD45RA+CCR7+ population that excluded TemRA cells. Receptor libraries were prepared by the immunoSEQ multiplex PCR assay. Imported from immuneACCESS, the table was reduced by TCRdb to in-frame sequences with V and J called. These copies leave out some clones; in studies compared against another copy, an unresolved V gene accounts for under half, and the cause of the remainder is not known. This sample holds about 2 million clones; just under 95% were observed only once. Of the sample, 0.85% to 1.2% falls within the top ten clones. The specimen sequenced was naive CD8+ T cells sorted from blood. The cell subset or site label, read with the paper, signifies: CD45RA+CCR7+. These receptors all come from a man aged 18-30 years in good health.

The chain recombines TRBV7-9 with TRBJ2-7; perhaps TRBD1 as D (5 bases). Germline lookup yields CDR1 SEHNR and CDR2 FQNEAQ (reference sequence). With 5 bases removed from V and 0 bases from J, the gap between germline ends came to 8 bases. The CDR3 sequence is 13 residues long. The CDR3 loop is CASSEDTSYEQYF. CDR3 bases: TGTGCCAGCAGCGAGGACACCTCCTACGAGCAGTACTTC.

Details on this clone: Other DNA sequences within the sample encode an identical CDR3. V is TRBV5-6 and J is TRBJ1-1; D may be TRBD1 (6 bases). Germline CDR1 SGHDT, CDR2 YYEEEE. V shed 0 bases and J shed 4 bases, with 7 bases lying between them. This CDR3 has 13 residues. CDR3 amino acids: CASSLEGVTEAFF. CDR3 DNA: TGTGCCAGCAGCTTGGAGGGGGTCACTGAAGCTTTCTTT.

The chain combines TRBV27 with TRBJ2-7; D gene unclear. CDR3 length: 13 residues. Germline CDR1 and CDR2: MNHEY and SMNVEV (reference sequence). The V and J ends lost 3 bases and 6 bases respectively, with 12 bases between them. CDR3 residues: CASSLVGSGEQYF. Written as DNA, the CDR3 is TGTGCCAGCAGTTTGGTGGGCTCGGGCGAGCAGTACTTC.

The gene calls are TRBV25-1 and TRBJ2-7; 7 nucleotides agree with TRBD2. Germline CDR1 is MGHDK and CDR2 is SYGVNS. This CDR3 is 16 amino acids long. V lost 3 bases, J lost 6 bases, and 14 bases stayed unmatched. Here the CDR3 reads CASSDPGGSGVSEQYF. Written as DNA, the CDR3 is TGTGCCAGCAGTGATCCGGGAGGAAGCGGAGTCAGCGAGCAGTACTTC.

The V call is TRBV27, the J call TRBJ2-1; 13 nucleotides agree with TRBD2. V lost 6 bases, J lost 0 bases, and 8 bases stayed unmatched. The CDR3 length is 18 residues. The germline V gene encodes CDR1 MNHEY and CDR2 SMNVEV (reference sequence). The CDR3 here is CASRPGLAGWDSYNEQFF. The DNA for the CDR3 is TGTGCCAGCAGGCCGGGACTAGCGGGGTGGGACTCCTACAATGAGCAGTTCTTC.

This chain links TRBV10-3 with TRBJ2-7; 11 bases align to TRBD1. The germline V gene encodes CDR1 ENHRY and CDR2 SYGVKD. J gave up 1 base and V 2 bases, and 4 bases lay outside the gene matches. This CDR3 spans 16 amino acids. CDR3 amino acids: CAISEGQGAESYEQYF. CDR3 bases: TGTGCCATCAGTGAGGGACAGGGGGCGGAATCCTACGAGCAGTACTTC.

This clone was recorded once. J is TRBJ1-2 and V is TRBV15, with D perhaps matching TRBD1 (6 bases). The V and J ends lost 0 bases and 2 bases respectively, with 16 bases between them. This CDR3 has 17 residues. Per the germline V gene, CDR1 is LNHNV and CDR2 is YYDKDF (reference sequence). CDR3 protein: CATSRDQGSGANYGYTF. The CDR3 DNA is TGTGCCACCAGCAGAGATCAAGGATCGGGGGCAAACTATGGCTACACCTTC.

The rearrangement joins TRBV27 to TRBJ2-7, with a weak D call TRBD1 (7 bases). Germline V gene data show CDR1 as MNHEY and CDR2 as SMNVEV (reference sequence). With 4 bases removed from V and 2 bases from J, the gap between germline ends came to 12 bases. This CDR3 comprises 14 residues. The CDR3 loop is CASSSAGGPYEQYF. The CDR3 nucleotides read TGTGCCAGCAGTTCCGCAGGGGGGCCCTACGAGCAGTACTTC.

The V and J genes are TRBV7-9 and TRBJ2-7; 9 nucleotides match TRBD1. Germline CDR1 SEHNR, CDR2 FQNEAQ (reference sequence). The CDR3 runs to 15 residues. The V segment lost 5 bases and the J segment 3 bases; nucleotides outside the gene matches: 8. For the CDR3, the DNA is TGTGCCAGCAGCCCCTCGGGGGGACAGGGCTACGAGCAGTACTTC. Protein sequence: CASSPSGGQGYEQYF.

The chain uses TRBV28 and TRBJ1-4; weak D call: TRBD1 (5 bases). The CDR3 is 16 residues long. V gave up 7 bases and J gave up 1 base, with 16 bases separating them. Germline-derived CDR1 and CDR2 are MDHEN and SYDVKM. CDR3 in amino acids: CASMGVGLLTNEKLFF. DNA of the CDR3: TGTGCCAGCATGGGGGTAGGGCTTCTAACTAATGAAAAACTGTTTTTT.

This chain connects TRBV2 to TRBJ2-5, with TRBD2 matching over 8 bases. Germline V gene lookup returns CDR1 SNHLY and CDR2 FYNNEI. CDR3 size: 15 residues. V shed 7 bases and J 1 base; nucleotides not matched to a gene: 8. CDR3 residues: CASIYRTSSQETQYF. The CDR3 DNA is TGTGCCAGCATATACCGGACTAGCAGCCAAGAGACCCAGTACTTC.

CDR3 loop: CASKLGGPLEYHEDTQYF. CDR3 nucleotide sequence: TGCGCCAGCAAACTAGGGGGCCCCCTAGAATACCATGAGGATACGCAGTATTTT. The rearrangement joins TRBV5-1 to TRBJ2-3, with 7 bases fitting TRBD1. Germline V gene lookup returns CDR1 SGHRS and CDR2 YFSETQ. The CDR3 sequence is 18 residues long. Trimming cost V 6 bases and J 6 bases; bases outside gene matches: 22.

The chain recombines TRBV11-3 with TRBJ1-4; TRBD1 aligns across 8 bases. Germline CDR1 is SGHNT and CDR2 is YENEEA. The CDR3 contains 16 residues. The trim removed 5 bases at V and 7 bases at J, leaving 12 bases unmatched. The CDR3 bases are TGTGCCAGCAGCAGACAAACCAGGGGGCTAGGTGAAAAACTGTTTTTT. It encodes CASSRQTRGLGEKLFF.

V usage is TRBV5-5 and J usage is TRBJ1-6; D not certain. Germline V gene sequence: CDR1 SGHKS, CDR2 YYEKEE (reference sequence). V dropped 3 bases and J dropped 7 bases, with 20 bases sitting between them. The length of the CDR3 is 17 residues. CDR3 bases: TGTGCCAGCAGCTGGAGTCTCTCGCGGGCGGCGAATTCACCCCTCCACTTT. The encoded protein is CASSWSLSRAANSPLHF.

Points on this clone: Distinct nucleotide sequences in the sample also encode this CDR3. The chain is built from TRBV11-2 and TRBJ1-1, with D hard to call. CDR3 length equals 11 residues. V lost 1 base and J lost 8, with 5 bases in between. Germline values: CDR1 SGHAT, CDR2 FQNNGV. The CDR3 DNA reads as TGTGCCAGCAGCTTAGGGGTCGAAGCTTTCTTT. Amino acid sequence: CASSLGVEAFF. Full variable domain (outside the CDR3, taken from reference TRBV11-2 and TRBJ1-1): EAGVAQSPRYKIIEKRQSVAFWCNPISGHATLYWYQQILGQGPKLLIQFQNNGVVDDSQLPKDRFSAERLKGVDSTLKIQPAKLEDSAVYLCASSLGVEAFFGQGTRLTVV.

The V and J genes are TRBV5-4 and TRBJ2-5, with 13 bases fitting TRBD2. Germline-derived CDR1 and CDR2 are SGHNT and YYREEE (reference sequence). The ends lost 4 bases at V and 4 bases at J; junction bases unmatched: 7. This CDR3 comprises 16 residues. The CDR3 bases are TGTGCCAGCAGCGCCGGACTAGCGGGAGAGGTAGAGACCCAGTACTTC. It yields the protein CASSAGLAGEVETQYF.

The rearrangement links TRBV11-2 to TRBJ2-1; D may be TRBD2 (6 bases). The CDR3 totals 13 residues. Germline V CDR1 and CDR2: SGHAT, FQNNGV. V was trimmed by 6 bases and J by 7 bases, leaving 13 bases between them. DNA for the CDR3: TGTGCCAGCAGGGGACGGGGGAGTAATGAGCAGTTCTTC. This codes for CASRGRGSNEQFF. The variable domain in full, completed from reference TRBV11-2 and TRBJ2-1, reads EAGVAQSPRYKIIEKRQSVAFWCNPISGHATLYWYQQILGQGPKLLIQFQNNGVVDDSQLPKDRFSAERLKGVDSTLKIQPAKLEDSAVYLCASRGRGSNEQFFGPGTRLTVL.

The chain recombines TRBV13 with TRBJ1-4, with 8 bases aligning to TRBD1. Losses at the gene ends were 5 bases for V and 8 bases for J; bases not matched to a gene: 7. In germline, CDR1 is PRHDT, CDR2 FYEKMQ (reference sequence). There are 14 residues in the CDR3. In DNA form, the CDR3 reads TGTGCCAGCAGCCGCGGACAGGGAGAGGAAAAACTGTTTTTT. This encodes CASSRGQGEEKLFF.

As concerns this clone: A read error may produce the germline difference seen at one junction end. The rearrangement links TRBV18 to TRBJ1-4, with D unclear. Germline loops: CDR1 KGHSH, CDR2 LQKENI. This CDR3 contains 15 residues. The CDR3 DNA follows: TGTGCCAGCTCAACACCGGGCCTCACTAATGAAAAACTGTTTTTT. Translation: CASSTPGLTNEKLFF.

As to this clone: The sample contains more than one DNA sequence encoding this CDR3. This chain uses TRBV7-8 with TRBJ2-7, with 7 bases that match TRBD1. Losses at the gene ends were 5 bases for V and 0 bases for J; bases not matched to a gene: 4. Germline V gene lookup returns CDR1 SGHVS and CDR2 FQNEAQ. The length of the CDR3 is 14 residues. Written as DNA, the CDR3 is TGTGCCAGCAGCCTACAGGGGAGCTCCTACGAGCAGTACTTC. Amino acid sequence: CASSLQGSSYEQYF.

The chain uses TRBV7-9 and TRBJ2-7; D not certain. The CDR3 contains 15 residues. Germline V gene data show CDR1 as SEHNR and CDR2 as FQNEAQ (reference sequence). Trimming left V 0 bases short and J 0 bases short, with 9 bases between. DNA of the CDR3: TGTGCCAGCAGCTTAGCGTTAGCAGTCTCCTACGAGCAGTACTTC. This gives the protein CASSLALAVSYEQYF.

The chain is built from TRBV28 and TRBJ1-1; D gene ambiguous. This CDR3 spans 15 amino acids. V lost 0 bases and J 0 bases, leaving 8 bases between the germline ends. Germline V gene lookup returns CDR1 MDHEN and CDR2 SYDVKM. The CDR3 DNA is TGTGCCAGCAGTTTATGGGACGAGATGAACACTGAAGCTTTCTTT. It codes for CASSLWDEMNTEAFF.

This chain links TRBV10-3 with TRBJ2-1, with 7 bases identical to TRBD2. The CDR3 sequence is 11 residues long. CDR1 ENHRY and CDR2 SYGVKD come from the germline V gene. This CDR3 is CVSGRGNEQFF. The CDR3 DNA reads as TGTGTTAGTGGGAGGGGCAATGAGCAGTTCTTC.

The J gene is TRBJ2-7, the V gene TRBV19; 10 nucleotides align to TRBD2. Unmatched junction bases numbered 6, after V lost 5 bases and J lost 2 bases. This CDR3 has 15 amino acids. The germline V gene encodes CDR1 LNHDA and CDR2 SQIVND (reference sequence). This CDR3 reads CASSPGLAEAYEQYF. CDR3 nucleotide sequence: TGTGCCAGTAGTCCCGGACTAGCGGAGGCCTACGAGCAGTACTTC.

This rearrangement joins TRBV19 to TRBJ2-7, with 7 bases fitting TRBD1. Germline trimming cut 10 bases from V and 1 base from J; bases unmatched to any gene: 10. Looked up from germline, CDR1 is LNHDA and CDR2 is SQIVND (reference sequence). This CDR3 spans 14 amino acids. CDR3 bases: TGTGCCACCTCGGGGACAGAGACTTCCTACGAGCAGTACTTC. It is translated as CATSGTETSYEQYF.

This chain joins TRBV4-1 and TRBJ2-5; a weak D match, TRBD2 (6 bases). This CDR3 comprises 13 residues. The germline V gene encodes CDR1 MGHRA and CDR2 YSYEKL. Trimming took 5 bases from V and 3 from J, leaving 10 bases between them. CDR3 nucleotide sequence: TGCGCCAGCAGCTCCCGACTAGAAGAGACCCAGTACTTC. Translated: CASSSRLEETQYF.

The gene calls are TRBV10-2 and TRBJ1-1; D not resolved. The CDR3 runs to 14 residues. The V gene's germline CDR1 is WSHSY and CDR2 SAAADI. V lost 3 bases and J lost 7, with 15 bases in between. CDR3 in amino acids: CASSDGQKIIEAFF. In nucleotides, the CDR3 is TGCGCCAGCAGTGACGGCCAGAAAATAATTGAAGCTTTCTTT.

The CDR3 here is CASNAGTSVYEQYF. The CDR3 DNA sequence: TGTGCCAGTAACGCCGGGACTAGCGTTTACGAGCAGTACTTC. The chain recombines TRBV19 with TRBJ2-7, with 10 positions matching TRBD2. This CDR3 contains 14 residues. V dropped 7 bases and J dropped 4; count of bases not matched to a gene: 7. CDR1 and CDR2 from the germline V gene are LNHDA and SQIVND (reference sequence). Using reference TRBV19 and TRBJ2-7 for the parts outside the CDR3, the full variable domain is DGGITQSPKYLFRKEGQNVTLSCEQNLNHDAMYWYRQDPGQGLRLIYYSQIVNDFQKGDIAEGYSVSREKKESFPLTVTSAQKNPTAFYLCASNAGTSVYEQYFGPGTRLTVT.

The rearrangement uses TRBV6-5 and TRBJ2-1; 8 bases line up with TRBD2. Germline V gene lookup returns CDR1 MNHEY and CDR2 SVGAGI. V was clipped by 7 bases and J by 0 bases; unmatched bases: 2. This CDR3 spans 14 amino acids. CDR3 residues: CASTTSGSYNEQFF. Here the CDR3 DNA reads TGTGCCAGCACCACTAGCGGCTCCTACAATGAGCAGTTCTTC.